This entry is about one TCR beta chain. Its antigen is currently unknown. The CDR3 extends over 15 amino acids. The V gene's germline CDR1 is MNHEY and CDR2 SVGAGI. V shed 6 bases, J shed 4 bases, and the junction held 8 bases outside the gene matches. The sample originates from a study of cytomegalovirus exposure and HLA in healthy donors. General study findings and limits: In vitro assays verified that a few CMV-associated chains recognized CMV antigens specifically.

Only in-frame clones appear in the TCRdb table, and some are missing; sequencing was by immunoSEQ multiplex PCR. The sample records roughly 100,000 clones, around 84% being singletons. This sequence originates from a man younger than 35 in good health and CMV-seropositive. V usage is TRBV6-5 and J usage is TRBJ1-1; 10 nucleotides line up with TRBD1. The sample was PBMCs. The CDR3 sequence is CASRSGTGEGTEAFF. In DNA form, the CDR3 reads TGTGCCAGCAGGTCCGGGACAGGGGAGGGCACTGAAGCTTTCTTT.